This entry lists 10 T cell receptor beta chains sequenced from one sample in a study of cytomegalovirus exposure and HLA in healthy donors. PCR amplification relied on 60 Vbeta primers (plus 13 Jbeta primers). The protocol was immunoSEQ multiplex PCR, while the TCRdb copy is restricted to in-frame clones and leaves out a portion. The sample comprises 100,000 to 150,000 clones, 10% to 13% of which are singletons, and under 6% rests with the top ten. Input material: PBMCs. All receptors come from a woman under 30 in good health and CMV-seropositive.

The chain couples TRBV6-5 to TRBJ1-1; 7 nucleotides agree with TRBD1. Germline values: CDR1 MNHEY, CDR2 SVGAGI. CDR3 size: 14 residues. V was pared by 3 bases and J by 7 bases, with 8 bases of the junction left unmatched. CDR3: CASSYLGQADEAFF. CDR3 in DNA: TGTGCCAGCAGTTATCTCGGACAGGCTGATGAAGCTTTCTTT.

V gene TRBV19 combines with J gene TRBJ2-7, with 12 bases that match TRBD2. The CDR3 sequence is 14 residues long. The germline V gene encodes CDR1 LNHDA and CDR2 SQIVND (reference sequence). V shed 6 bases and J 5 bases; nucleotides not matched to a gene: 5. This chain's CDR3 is CASSWGLAGHEQYF. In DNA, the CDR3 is TGTGCCAGTAGCTGGGGACTAGCGGGTCACGAGCAGTACTTC. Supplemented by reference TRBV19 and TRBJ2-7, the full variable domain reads DGGITQSPKYLFRKEGQNVTLSCEQNLNHDAMYWYRQDPGQGLRLIYYSQIVNDFQKGDIAEGYSVSREKKESFPLTVTSAQKNPTAFYLCASSWGLAGHEQYFGPGTRLTVT.

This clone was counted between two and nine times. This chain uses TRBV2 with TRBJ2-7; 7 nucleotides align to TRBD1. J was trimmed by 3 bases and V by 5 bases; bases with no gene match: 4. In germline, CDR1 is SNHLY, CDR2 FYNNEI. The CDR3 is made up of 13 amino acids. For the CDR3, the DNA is TGTGCCAGCAGTCCGGGACAGAACTACGAGCAGTACTTC. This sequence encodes CASSPGQNYEQYF.

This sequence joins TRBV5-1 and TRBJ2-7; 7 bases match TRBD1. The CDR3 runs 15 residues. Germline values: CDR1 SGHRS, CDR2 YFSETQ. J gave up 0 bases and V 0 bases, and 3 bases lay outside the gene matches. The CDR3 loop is CASSLGGQASYEQYF. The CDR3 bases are TGCGCCAGCAGCTTGGGTGGACAGGCCTCCTACGAGCAGTACTTC.

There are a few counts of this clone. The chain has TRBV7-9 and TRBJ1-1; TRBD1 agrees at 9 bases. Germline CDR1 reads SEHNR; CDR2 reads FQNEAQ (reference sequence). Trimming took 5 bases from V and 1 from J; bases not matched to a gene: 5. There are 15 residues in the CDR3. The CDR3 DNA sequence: TGTGCCAGCAGCCCAAGACAGGGGGAGAACACTGAAGCTTTCTTT. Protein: CASSPRQGENTEAFF.

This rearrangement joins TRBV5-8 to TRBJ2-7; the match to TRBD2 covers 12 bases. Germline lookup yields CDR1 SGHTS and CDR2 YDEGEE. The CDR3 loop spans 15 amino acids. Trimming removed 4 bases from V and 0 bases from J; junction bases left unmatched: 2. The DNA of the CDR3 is TGTGCCAGCAGCCCGACTAGCGGGAGCTCCTACGAGCAGTACTTC. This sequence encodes CASSPTSGSSYEQYF. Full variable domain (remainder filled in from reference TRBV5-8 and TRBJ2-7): EAGVTQSPTHLIKTRGQQATLRCSPISGHTSVYWYQQALGLGLQFLLWYDEGEERNRGNFPPRFSGRQFPNYSSELNVNALELEDSALYLCASSPTSGSSYEQYFGPGTRLTVT.

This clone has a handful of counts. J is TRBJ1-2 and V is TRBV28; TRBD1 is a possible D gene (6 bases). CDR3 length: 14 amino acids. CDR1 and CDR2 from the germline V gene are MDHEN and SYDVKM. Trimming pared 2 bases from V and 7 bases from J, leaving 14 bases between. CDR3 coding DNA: TGTGCCAGCAGTTTACAGGGGATACTACCTGGCTACACCTTC. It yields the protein CASSLQGILPGYTF.

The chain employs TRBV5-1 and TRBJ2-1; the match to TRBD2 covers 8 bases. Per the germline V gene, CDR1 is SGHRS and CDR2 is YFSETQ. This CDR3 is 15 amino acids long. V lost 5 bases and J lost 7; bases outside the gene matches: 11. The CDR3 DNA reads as TGCGCCAGCAGGCGATCCAGCGGGAGAGTAAATGAGCAGTTCTTC. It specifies CASRRSSGRVNEQFF. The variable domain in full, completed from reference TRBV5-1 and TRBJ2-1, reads KAGVTQTPRYLIKTRGQQVTLSCSPISGHRSVSWYQQTPGQGLQFLFEYFSETQRNKGNFPGRFSGRQFSNSRSEMNVSTLELGDSALYLCASRRSSGRVNEQFFGPGTRLTVL.

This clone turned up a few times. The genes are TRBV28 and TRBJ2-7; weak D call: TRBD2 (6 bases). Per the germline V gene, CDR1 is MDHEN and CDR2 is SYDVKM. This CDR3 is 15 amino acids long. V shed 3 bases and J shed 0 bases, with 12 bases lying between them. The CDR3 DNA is TGTGCCAGCAGTTTGGTCGGCGGGGACTCCTACGAGCAGTACTTC. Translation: CASSLVGGDSYEQYF.

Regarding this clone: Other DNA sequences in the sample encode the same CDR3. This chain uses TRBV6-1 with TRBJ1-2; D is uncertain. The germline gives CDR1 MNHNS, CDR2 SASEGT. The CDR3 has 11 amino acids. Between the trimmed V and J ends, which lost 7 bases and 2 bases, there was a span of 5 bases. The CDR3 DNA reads TGTGCCAGCATAGCCAACTATGGCTACACCTTC. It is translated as CASIANYGYTF.